This is a list of T cell receptor beta chains from one sample in a study of OX40 agonist ivuxolimab in advanced cancers. Only in-frame clones appear in the TCRdb table, and some are missing; sequencing was by immunoSEQ multiplex PCR. The sample lists some 63,000 clones, around 87% occurring once. The sample consisted of CD4+ or CD8+ T cells sorted from blood, taken in a trial of the OX40 agonist ivuxolimab. Receptors were obtained from an adult with an advanced solid tumor such as melanoma, head and neck, liver or kidney cancer. The CDR3 runs from the conserved cysteine through the conserved F or W. The order of the fields is V gene, D gene, J gene, clone size, CDR3 protein, CDR3 DNA. A D gene is named only where the DNA matches it firmly. Only part of the rows carry a size: once, few, many, or a class if the clone is expanded.

V gene: TRBV11-3
D gene: TRBD1
J gene: TRBJ2-7
clone size: NA
CDR3 protein: CASSPRGLRSEQYF
CDR3 DNA: TGTGCCAGCAGCCCCAGGGGGCTGAGATCCGAGCAGTACTTC

V gene: TRBV18
D gene: NA
J gene: TRBJ2-2
clone size: NA
CDR3 protein: CASSRGTEGTGELFF
CDR3 DNA: TGTGCCAGCTCACGCGGGACAGAGGGCACCGGGGAGCTGTTTTTT

V gene: TRBV27
D gene: TRBD1
J gene: TRBJ1-4
clone size: NA
CDR3 protein: CASSVQGGGEKLFF
CDR3 DNA: TGTGCCAGCAGTGTACAGGGGGGAGGTGAAAAACTGTTTTTT

V gene: TRBV9
D gene: TRBD2
J gene: TRBJ2-1
clone size: NA
CDR3 protein: CASSVSGTGSYNEQFF
CDR3 DNA: TGTGCCAGCAGCGTAAGCGGGACCGGCTCCTACAATGAGCAGTTCTTC

V gene: TRBV4-1
D gene: TRBD1
J gene: TRBJ2-2
clone size: NA
CDR3 protein: CASSPRWTGDYLTGELFF
CDR3 DNA: TGCGCCAGCAGCCCCAGATGGACAGGGGATTACCTAACCGGGGAGCTGTTTTTT

V gene: TRBV5-1
D gene: TRBD1
J gene: TRBJ2-5
clone size: NA
CDR3 protein: CASSPNKPGDRERTQYF
CDR3 DNA: TGCGCCAGCAGCCCAAATAAACCCGGGGACAGGGAACGAACCCAGTACTTC

V gene: TRBV19
D gene: NA
J gene: TRBJ2-7
clone size: NA
CDR3 protein: CARARGASIEEQYF
CDR3 DNA: TGTGCCAGGGCCCGAGGGGCTAGCATAGAAGAGCAGTACTTC

V gene: TRBV19
D gene: TRBD2
J gene: TRBJ2-2
clone size: NA
CDR3 protein: CASTITSGPPSGELFF
CDR3 DNA: TGTGCCAGTACCATCACTAGCGGCCCTCCAAGCGGGGAGCTGTTTTTT

V gene: TRBV10-3
D gene: NA
J gene: TRBJ2-1
clone size: NA
CDR3 protein: CAISLDRYNEQFF
CDR3 DNA: TGTGCCATCAGTCTTGACCGCTACAATGAGCAGTTCTTC

V gene: TRBV11-1
D gene: TRBD2
J gene: TRBJ2-7
clone size: once
CDR3 protein: CASSSGRERSYEQYF
CDR3 DNA: TGTGCCAGCAGCAGTGGGCGGGAGCGCTCCTACGAGCAGTACTTC

V gene: TRBV15
D gene: NA
J gene: TRBJ2-1
clone size: NA
CDR3 protein: CATSIEREPGYGANEQFF
CDR3 DNA: TGTGCCACCAGCATCGAAAGGGAACCGGGCTACGGGGCCAATGAGCAGTTCTTC

V gene: TRBV18
D gene: NA
J gene: TRBJ1-1
clone size: medium-sized
CDR3 protein: CASSPNSNTEAFF
CDR3 DNA: TGTGCCAGCTCACCTAACTCAAACACTGAAGCTTTCTTT

V gene: TRBV9
D gene: TRBD1
J gene: TRBJ2-1
clone size: NA
CDR3 protein: CASSSRGTGGRNEQFF
CDR3 DNA: TGTGCCAGCAGCTCTCGCGGGACAGGGGGTCGCAATGAGCAGTTCTTC

V gene: TRBV13
D gene: NA
J gene: TRBJ2-2
clone size: NA
CDR3 protein: CASSPLLANTGELFF
CDR3 DNA: TGTGCCAGCAGCCCTCTACTGGCGAACACCGGGGAGCTGTTTTTT

V gene: TRBV7-9
D gene: NA
J gene: TRBJ2-3
clone size: NA
CDR3 protein: CASSSYGQTDTQYF
CDR3 DNA: TGTGCCAGCAGCTCGTATGGACAGACAGATACGCAGTATTTT

V gene: TRBV5-4
D gene: NA
J gene: TRBJ2-4
clone size: NA
CDR3 protein: CASSPSGFGKNIQYF
CDR3 DNA: TGTGCCAGCAGCCCCTCGGGTTTCGGCAAAAACATTCAGTACTTC

V gene: TRBV12-5
D gene: NA
J gene: TRBJ2-5
clone size: NA
CDR3 protein: CASGLVPNSPAQYF
CDR3 DNA: TGTGCTAGTGGTTTGGTACCTAATAGTCCGGCCCAGTACTTC

V gene: TRBV4-2
D gene: NA
J gene: TRBJ1-4
clone size: NA
CDR3 protein: CASSQDKGLANEKLFF
CDR3 DNA: TGTGCCAGCAGCCAAGATAAGGGGCTTGCTAATGAAAAACTGTTTTTT

V gene: TRBV5-1
D gene: NA
J gene: TRBJ2-7
clone size: NA
CDR3 protein: CASTPAGGISYEQYF
CDR3 DNA: TGCGCCAGCACCCCGGCGGGTGGAATATCCTACGAGCAGTACTTC

V gene: TRBV7-9
D gene: NA
J gene: TRBJ2-5
clone size: NA
CDR3 protein: CASSLRGLKETQYF
CDR3 DNA: TGTGCCAGCAGCTTAAGGGGATTAAAGGAGACCCAGTACTTC

V gene: TRBV10-1
D gene: NA
J gene: TRBJ2-3
clone size: NA
CDR3 protein: CASSSGLSTDTQYF
CDR3 DNA: TGCGCCAGCAGTAGCGGGCTTAGCACAGATACGCAGTATTTT

V gene: TRBV6-1
D gene: NA
J gene: TRBJ1-5
clone size: NA
CDR3 protein: CASKEGSNQPQHF
CDR3 DNA: TGTGCCAGCAAGGAAGGTTCCAATCAGCCCCAGCATTTT

V gene: TRBV5-6
D gene: NA
J gene: TRBJ1-4
clone size: NA
CDR3 protein: CASSLGLATNEKLFF
CDR3 DNA: TGTGCCAGCAGCTTAGGGTTAGCAACTAATGAAAAACTGTTTTTT

V gene: TRBV7-2
D gene: NA
J gene: TRBJ2-1
clone size: NA
CDR3 protein: CASSLGGPRLIINNEQFF
CDR3 DNA: TGTGCCAGCAGCTTAGGGGGACCTCGGCTCATCATTAACAATGAGCAGTTCTTC

V gene: TRBV6-1
D gene: TRBD1
J gene: TRBJ2-7
clone size: NA
CDR3 protein: CASKGTGRTDEQYF
CDR3 DNA: TGTGCCAGCAAGGGGACAGGGAGGACAGACGAGCAGTACTTC

V gene: TRBV5-1
D gene: NA
J gene: TRBJ2-5
clone size: NA
CDR3 protein: CASSLGGGRETQYF
CDR3 DNA: TGCGCCAGCAGCTTGGGCGGTGGGAGAGAGACCCAGTACTTC

V gene: TRBV6-1
D gene: NA
J gene: TRBJ2-5
clone size: NA
CDR3 protein: CASSVSGSPQYF
CDR3 DNA: TGTGCCAGCAGTGTTTCAGGGTCCCCCCAGTACTTC

V gene: TRBV5-6
D gene: TRBD1
J gene: TRBJ1-2
clone size: NA
CDR3 protein: CASSPGSPTGASAYGYTF
CDR3 DNA: TGTGCCAGCAGCCCTGGGTCGCCGACAGGGGCTTCGGCCTATGGCTACACCTTC

V gene: TRBV9
D gene: NA
J gene: TRBJ2-1
clone size: NA
CDR3 protein: CASSTKGDYNEQFF
CDR3 DNA: TGTGCCAGCAGCACCAAAGGGGACTACAATGAGCAGTTCTTC

V gene: TRBV2
D gene: NA
J gene: TRBJ2-7
clone size: NA
CDR3 protein: CATTTKPSSYEQYF
CDR3 DNA: TGTGCCACCACGACAAAACCGAGCTCCTACGAGCAGTACTTC

V gene: TRBV10-3
D gene: NA
J gene: TRBJ2-1
clone size: NA
CDR3 protein: CAISESIQATNYNEQFF
CDR3 DNA: TGTGCCATCAGTGAGTCGATACAGGCTACCAACTACAATGAGCAGTTCTTC

V gene: TRBV19
D gene: NA
J gene: TRBJ1-5
clone size: NA
CDR3 protein: CASKERGEPQHF
CDR3 DNA: TGTGCCAGCAAGGAAAGGGGGGAGCCCCAGCATTTT

V gene: TRBV11-2
D gene: NA
J gene: TRBJ1-3
clone size: NA
CDR3 protein: CASSLKYVSLHSGNTIYF
CDR3 DNA: TGTGCCAGCAGCTTAAAGTATGTATCCCTTCACTCTGGAAACACCATATATTTT

V gene: TRBV7-9
D gene: TRBD1
J gene: TRBJ2-1
clone size: NA
CDR3 protein: CASSDRGGNEQFF
CDR3 DNA: TGTGCCAGCTCCGACAGGGGCGGCAATGAGCAGTTCTTC

V gene: TRBV19
D gene: TRBD1
J gene: TRBJ1-5
clone size: NA
CDR3 protein: CASSFRDRGRGQPQHF
CDR3 DNA: TGTGCCAGTAGTTTCCGGGACAGGGGGCGCGGGCAGCCCCAGCATTTT

V gene: TRBV14
D gene: NA
J gene: TRBJ1-1
clone size: NA
CDR3 protein: CASSQTWGTEAFF
CDR3 DNA: TGTGCCAGCAGCCAGACATGGGGGACTGAAGCTTTCTTT

V gene: TRBV6-5
D gene: TRBD2
J gene: TRBJ2-2
clone size: NA
CDR3 protein: CASASGINTGELFF
CDR3 DNA: TGTGCCAGTGCTAGCGGGATTAACACCGGGGAGCTGTTTTTT

V gene: TRBV4-1
D gene: TRBD2
J gene: TRBJ2-3
clone size: NA
CDR3 protein: CASGLGLGGTSGDTQYF
CDR3 DNA: TGCGCCAGCGGTCTAGGTCTCGGGGGGACTAGCGGAGATACGCAGTATTTT

V gene: TRBV5-1
D gene: TRBD1
J gene: TRBJ2-1
clone size: NA
CDR3 protein: CASSFLQGGNEQFF
CDR3 DNA: TGCGCCAGCAGCTTTTTACAGGGGGGAAATGAGCAGTTCTTC

V gene: TRBV7-9
D gene: NA
J gene: TRBJ2-7
clone size: NA
CDR3 protein: CASSFKGGNEQYF
CDR3 DNA: TGTGCCAGCAGCTTTAAGGGTGGTAACGAGCAGTACTTC

V gene: TRBV5-6
D gene: TRBD1
J gene: TRBJ2-1
clone size: once
CDR3 protein: CASSLVDRGNEQFF
CDR3 DNA: TGTGCCAGCAGCTTGGTGGACAGGGGCAATGAGCAGTTCTTC

V gene: TRBV5-1
D gene: NA
J gene: TRBJ2-7
clone size: NA
CDR3 protein: CASSWRTGTPEQYF
CDR3 DNA: TGCGCCAGCAGCTGGCGGACCGGGACCCCCGAGCAGTACTTC

V gene: TRBV5-6
D gene: TRBD1
J gene: TRBJ1-2
clone size: NA
CDR3 protein: CASSLRDRNYGYTF
CDR3 DNA: TGTGCCAGCAGCTTAAGGGACAGGAACTATGGCTACACCTTC

V gene: TRBV19
D gene: NA
J gene: TRBJ2-2
clone size: few
CDR3 protein: CASSPFPGPTTGELFF
CDR3 DNA: TGTGCCAGTAGTCCTTTTCCCGGGCCAACCACCGGGGAGCTGTTTTTT